This T cell receptor beta chain was observed in a study of T cells expressing NK-cell markers (dated by TCRdb to 2019 to 2021). About the investigation overall: Under ten donors provided sorted CD3+CD56+NKG2C+, CD3+CD56+NKG2C- and CD3+CD56-NKG2C+ T-cell subsets, whose TCR beta-chain repertoires were profiled. Of the eight sequenced donors, seven were found to be HCMV-seropositive and one was found to be HCMV-seronegative. Randomly selected healthy volunteers, three men and five women, were used as the eight sequenced donors. Libraries were sequenced as 2 x 150 bp reads on Illumina HiSeq 2000/2500, MiSeq or NextSeq. Results and caveats for the whole study, not just this receptor: Whether the expanded NKG2C-expressing T cell clones were specific for HCMV antigens was left unclear. In six donors, the dominant CD3+CD56+NKG2C+ clonotypes ranked among the top 10 CD8+ clonotypes, making up about 1.0-7.5% of CD8+ T cells. Those dominant clonotypes were again the most abundant among CD3+CD56-NKG2C+ cells in a few donors, at about 25-60.1%.

A commercial ELISA kit detecting HCMV-specific IgG in serum was used to determine HCMV serostatus. Peripheral blood mononuclear cells were isolated from blood by Ficoll density gradient centrifugation. In regard to this clonotype: It has no known antigen specificity.

CDR1 SNHLY and CDR2 FYNNEI are derived from the germline V gene. The CDR3 runs 13 residues from the cysteine to the phenylalanine. DNA was not recorded. Sequenced on an Illumina HiSeq 2000. TCR beta cDNA libraries were made by 5'RACE template switching that added a universal primer site and unique molecular identifiers. cDNA synthesis was primed from the TCR beta constant segment and was followed by two successive PCR amplification steps. The authors' pipeline ran thus. Reads were demultiplexed and grouped by UMI with MIGEC, and clonotypes were assembled and quantified with MiTCR. To remove erroneous sequences, TCR cDNA sequences were retained only when supported by two or more reads. The tcR package was used for downstream repertoire analysis, and clonotypes were matched between fractions using CDR3 nucleotide sequence together with V segment. VDJmatch was used to annotate antigen specificity against VDJdb, with one amino acid substitution allowed in CDR3. TCRdb reprocessed the reads; each CDR3 protein sequence makes one entry, and DNA is unavailable. The V and J calls and clone size come from TCRdb's table, not from the authors' own analysis. The table held for this sample gives hundreds of thousands of distinct CDR3 sequences. 7.3% of the sample comes from the top ten.

Sequencing was carried out using blood T cells: a sorted CD56 or NKG2C T cell subset, CD4+ or CD8+ T cells, or bulk PBMC T cells (not recorded which). The source of this sequence is a woman aged 18-70 years in good health. The V and J genes are TRBV2 and TRBJ2-7. The CDR3 protein: CAGSGGSAYEQYF.